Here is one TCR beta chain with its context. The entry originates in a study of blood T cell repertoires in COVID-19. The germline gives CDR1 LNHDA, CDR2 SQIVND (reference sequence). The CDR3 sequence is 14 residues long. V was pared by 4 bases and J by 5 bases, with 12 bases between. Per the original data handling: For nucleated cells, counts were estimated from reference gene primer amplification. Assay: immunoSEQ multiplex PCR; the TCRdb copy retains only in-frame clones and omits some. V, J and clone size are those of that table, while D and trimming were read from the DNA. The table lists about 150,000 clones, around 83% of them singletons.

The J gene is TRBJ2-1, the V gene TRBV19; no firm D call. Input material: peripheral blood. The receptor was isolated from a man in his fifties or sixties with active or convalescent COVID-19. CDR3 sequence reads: CASSRVSSHNEQFF. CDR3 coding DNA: TGTGCCAGTAGTAGGGTTAGCAGCCACAATGAGCAGTTCTTC.